One sample yielded the 8 T cell receptor beta chains listed below, sequenced in a study of graft-versus-host responses after intestinal transplantation. Their cognate antigens are unknown. TCRdb's copy holds only in-frame clones and misses some; the assay was immunoSEQ multiplex PCR. This table holds 80,000 to 100,000 clones, 92% found once. Sequenced material: unstimulated CD8+ T cells sorted from spleen or lymph node cells, taken before transplant. The receptors shown here come from a human donor who was the organ donor for an intestinal transplant.

This chain connects TRBV2 to TRBJ2-7; D might be TRBD2 (5 bases). CDR1 SNHLY and CDR2 FYNNEI come from the germline V gene. The CDR3 loop spans 14 amino acids. Trimming removed 0 bases from V and 3 bases from J, with 9 bases in between. CDR3 sequence: CASSEALGDYEQYF. The DNA of the CDR3 is TGTGCCAGCAGTGAAGCGCTCGGGGACTACGAGCAGTACTTC.

The chain couples TRBV28 to TRBJ2-1, with 7 positions matching TRBD1. The CDR3 has 18 residues. V lost 1 base, J lost 1 base, and 10 bases stayed unmatched. Per germline, CDR1 MDHEN and CDR2 SYDVKM. The CDR3: CASSLFRTGPYSYNEQFF. The CDR3 nucleotides are TGTGCCAGCAGTTTATTCCGGACAGGTCCCTATTCCTACAATGAGCAGTTCTTC.

The CDR3 loop is CASSLGLTMETQYF. The DNA of the CDR3 is TGTGCCAGCAGCTTAGGCCTTACTATGGAGACCCAGTACTTC. The chain uses TRBV7-9 and TRBJ2-5; D uncertain. Deletions cut 1 base from V and 5 bases from J, with 11 bases between. This CDR3 contains 14 residues. The V gene's germline CDR1 is SEHNR and CDR2 FQNEAQ (reference sequence).

The gene calls are TRBV5-6 and TRBJ2-5; unclear D gene. Germline-derived CDR1 and CDR2 are SGHDT and YYEEEE. There are 12 residues in the CDR3. V was trimmed by 4 bases and J by 1 base, leaving 5 bases between them. In DNA, the CDR3 is TGTGCCAGCAGCGTCCTCCAAGAGACCCAGTACTTC. This gives the protein CASSVLQETQYF.

V is TRBV7-9 and J is TRBJ2-1, with D tentatively TRBD1 (6 bases). Trimming removed 1 base at V and 6 bases at J, with 16 bases between. Germline V CDR1 and CDR2: SEHNR, FQNEAQ (reference sequence). The CDR3 sequence is 16 residues long. The CDR3 bases are TGTGCCAGCAGCTTAGGGGGGCCCCTAGGGTCCAATGAGCAGTTCTTC. Its translation is CASSLGGPLGSNEQFF.

This sequence joins TRBV28 and TRBJ1-1, with 10 bases identical to TRBD1. V shed 6 bases, J shed 8 bases, and the junction held 6 bases outside the gene matches. The CDR3 extends over 13 amino acids. In germline, CDR1 is MDHEN, CDR2 SYDVKM. This CDR3 is CASRPGQGDEAFF. Here the CDR3 DNA reads TGTGCCAGCAGGCCAGGACAGGGGGACGAAGCTTTCTTT.

The gene calls are TRBV11-3 and TRBJ2-1, with a weak D call TRBD1 (6 bases). The V gene's germline CDR1 is SGHNT and CDR2 YENEEA. There are 15 residues in the CDR3. The ends were cut back, 0 bases at V and 1 base at J, with 7 bases in the middle. As DNA, the CDR3 is TGTGCCAGCAGCTTAGAGGGGGCATCCTACAATGAGCAGTTCTTC. Its protein product is CASSLEGASYNEQFF.

The chain employs TRBV25-1 and TRBJ2-7, with 7 bases that match TRBD2. Germline V gene sequence: CDR1 MGHDK, CDR2 SYGVNS. The CDR3 contains 15 residues. The J segment lost 2 bases and the V segment lost 4 bases, leaving 8 bases of the junction unmatched. CDR3 loop: CASSGEGLVAYEQYF. As DNA, the CDR3 is TGTGCCAGCAGTGGGGAGGGGCTAGTAGCCTACGAGCAGTACTTC.